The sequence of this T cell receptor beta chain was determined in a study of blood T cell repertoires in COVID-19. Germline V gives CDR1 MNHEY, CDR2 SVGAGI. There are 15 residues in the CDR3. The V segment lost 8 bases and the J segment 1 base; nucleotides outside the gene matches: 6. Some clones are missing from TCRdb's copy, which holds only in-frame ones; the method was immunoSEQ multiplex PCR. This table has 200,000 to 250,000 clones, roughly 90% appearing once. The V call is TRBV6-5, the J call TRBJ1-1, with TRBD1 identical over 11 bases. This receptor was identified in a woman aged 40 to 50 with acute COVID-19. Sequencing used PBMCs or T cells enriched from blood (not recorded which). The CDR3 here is CASGRDRGSNTEAFF. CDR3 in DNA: TGTGCCAGCGGGAGGGACAGGGGGTCGAACACTGAAGCTTTCTTT.